The sequence of this TCR beta chain was determined in a study of T-cell reconstitution after alpha-beta-depleted transplantation in children. Findings and limits, study-wide: A year had passed since transplant, and T-cell counts and diversity by then came mostly from newly produced T cells. Reported findings indicate that, about two months after transplant, alpha-beta T cells came from several hundred expanded clones, which were derived from non-depleted graft cells. Diversity of TCRbeta at day 60 was high in some patients, arising from surviving recipient T cells and thymic progenitors.

Researchers prepared the TCRbeta library using unique molecular identifiers, the study reports. TCRdb recomputed calls from the PCR reads with MiXCR, one row per CDR3 protein. The data contain 250,000 or so distinct CDR3 sequences, roughly 8% of them singletons. Concerning this clonotype: What it binds is not known.

The CDR3 totals 13 residues. Germline V gene sequence: CDR1 SGHVS, CDR2 FNYEAQ. Trimming shortened V by 8 bases and J by 2 bases, and 13 bases separated the two germline ends. The chain carries TRBV7-6 and TRBJ2-7; TRBD2 might be the D (7 bases). The receptor's source is a male patient between 5 and 17 years old who had a stem cell transplant for acute lymphoblastic leukemia, so the T cells may come from the graft donor. This specimen consisted of PBMCs, mostly from graft donor cells, obtained 180 days after TCRalphabeta/CD19-depleted stem cell transplant. The CDR3 nucleotides read TGTGCCAGCGGCAGGGGAGGGACCTACGAGCAGTACTTC. Its translation is CASGRGGTYEQYF.